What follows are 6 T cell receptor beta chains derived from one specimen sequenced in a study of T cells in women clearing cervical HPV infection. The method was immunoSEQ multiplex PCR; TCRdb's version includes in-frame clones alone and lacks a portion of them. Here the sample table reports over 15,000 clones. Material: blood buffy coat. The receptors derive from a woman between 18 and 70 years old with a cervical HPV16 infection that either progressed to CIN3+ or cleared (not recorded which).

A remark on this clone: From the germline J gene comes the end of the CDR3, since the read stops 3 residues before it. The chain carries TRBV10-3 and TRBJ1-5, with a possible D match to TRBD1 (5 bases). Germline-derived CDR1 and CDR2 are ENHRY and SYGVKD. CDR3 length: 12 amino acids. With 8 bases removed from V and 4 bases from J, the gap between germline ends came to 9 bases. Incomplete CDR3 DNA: TGTGCCATCTGGGGGGAAAATCAGCCC. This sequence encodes CAIWGENQP. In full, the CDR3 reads CAIWGENQPQHF.

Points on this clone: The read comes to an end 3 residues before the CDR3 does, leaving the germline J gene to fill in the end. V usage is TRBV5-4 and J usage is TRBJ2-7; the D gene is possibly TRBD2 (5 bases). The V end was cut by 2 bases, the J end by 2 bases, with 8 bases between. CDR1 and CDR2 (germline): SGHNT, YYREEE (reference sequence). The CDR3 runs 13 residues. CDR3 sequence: CASSFGLTYEQYF. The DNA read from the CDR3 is TGTGCCAGCAGCTTTGGACTTACCTACGAG.

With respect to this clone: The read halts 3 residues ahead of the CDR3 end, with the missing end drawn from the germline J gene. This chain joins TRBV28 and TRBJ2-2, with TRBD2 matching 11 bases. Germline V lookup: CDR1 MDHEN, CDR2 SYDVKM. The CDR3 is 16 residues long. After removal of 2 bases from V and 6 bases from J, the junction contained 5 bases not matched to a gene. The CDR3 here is CASSLGELAGAGELFF. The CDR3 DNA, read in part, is TGTGCCAGCAGTTTAGGGGAACTAGCGGGGGCCGGGGAG.

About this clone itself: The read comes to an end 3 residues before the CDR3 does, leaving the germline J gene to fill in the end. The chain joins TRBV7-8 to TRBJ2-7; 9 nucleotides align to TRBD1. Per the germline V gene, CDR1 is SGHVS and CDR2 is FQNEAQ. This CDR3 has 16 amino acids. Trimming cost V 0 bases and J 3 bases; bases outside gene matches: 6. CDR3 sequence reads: CASSLATGGPLYEQYF. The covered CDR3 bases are TGTGCCAGCAGCTTAGCGACAGGGGGTCCTCTCTACGAG. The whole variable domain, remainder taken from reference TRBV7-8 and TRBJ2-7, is GAGVSQSPRYKVAKRGQDVALRCDPISGHVSLFWYQQALGQGPEFLTYFQNEAQLDKSGLPSDRFFAERPEGSVSTLKIQRTQQEDSAVYLCASSLATGGPLYEQYFGPGTRLTVT.

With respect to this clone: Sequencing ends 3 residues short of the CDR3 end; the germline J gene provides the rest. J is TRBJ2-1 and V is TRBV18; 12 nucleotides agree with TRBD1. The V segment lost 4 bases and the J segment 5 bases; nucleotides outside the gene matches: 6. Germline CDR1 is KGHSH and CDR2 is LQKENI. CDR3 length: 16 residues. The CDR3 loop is CASSQGTGGLNNEQFF. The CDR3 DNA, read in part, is TGTGCCAGCTCACAGGGGACAGGGGGCTTGAACAATGAG.

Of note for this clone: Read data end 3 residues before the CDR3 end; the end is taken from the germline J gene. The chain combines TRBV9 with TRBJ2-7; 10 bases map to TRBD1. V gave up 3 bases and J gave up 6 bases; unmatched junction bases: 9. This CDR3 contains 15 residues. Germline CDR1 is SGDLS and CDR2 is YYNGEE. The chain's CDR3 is CASSAGTGDYSEQYF. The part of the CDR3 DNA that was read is TGTGCCAGCAGCGCCGGGACAGGGGATTATAGCGAG.